This T cell receptor (beta chain) was profiled in a study of control samples from healthy donors and cancer patients. The table came from immunoSEQ multiplex PCR; TCRdb's copy has only in-frame clones and leaves some out. The table records 40,000 to 50,000 clones, around 94% of them present only once. CDR3 length equals 17 residues. V dropped 1 base and J dropped 7; count of bases not matched to a gene: 16. Germline V gives CDR1 SGHNT, CDR2 YYREEE (reference sequence). V is TRBV5-4 and J is TRBJ2-5; the match to TRBD2 covers 7 bases. The sample taken for sequencing was blood. This receptor was obtained from a man aged 55-75 years in good health. The chain's CDR3 is CASSLYFGGSHLGTQYF. The CDR3 bases are TGTGCCAGCAGCTTGTATTTCGGCGGGAGCCACCTCGGGACCCAGTACTTC.